This record covers a single TCR beta chain. Antigen: not known. The PCR ran on 60 Vbeta and 13 Jbeta primers. Clones were read by immunoSEQ multiplex PCR, and TCRdb kept only the in-frame ones, dropping some. Here the sample spans 170,000 or so clones, around 83% being singletons. This record belongs to a study of cytomegalovirus exposure and HLA in healthy donors. Overall study results and limits: When analyzed later, the rates of TCR association showed variation by HLA locus, with DRB1 the most and HLA-C the fewest. Most of the TCR beta V segments (in an earlier analysis) were productive either about 87% or about 30% of the time. TRBV6-2, TRBV6-3 and other indistinguishable V segments were excluded. It was assumed in the presence/absence analyses that sequencing depth was roughly uniform across donors.

CDR3 length: 15 residues. CDR1 and CDR2 from the germline V gene are ENHRY and SYGVKD. The V and J ends lost 3 bases and 2 bases, in that order; junction bases with no gene match: 5. The rearrangement joins TRBV10-3 to TRBJ2-3; 7 bases align to TRBD1. The clonotype comes from a man aged 50-59 years in good health and CMV-seronegative. Sequencing was performed on PBMCs. The CDR3 DNA is TGTGCCATCAGTGAAGGGGGCGCATTCACAGATACGCAGTATTTT. Translation gives CAISEGGAFTDTQYF.